The text below deals with one T cell receptor beta chain. Per the study methods: How many nucleated cells were present was estimated from reference gene primer amplification. Some clones are missing from TCRdb's copy, which holds only in-frame ones; the method was immunoSEQ multiplex PCR. The V and J calls and clone size are taken from that table; D and trimming were inferred from the DNA. The sample has approximately 69,000 clones, almost 80% seen once. These data are taken from a study of blood T cell repertoires in COVID-19. Study information: Donors in the United States, Italy and Spain gave samples during acute or convalescent COVID-19. T cells, B-cell-depleted T cells, or PBMCs provided the cDNA or gDNA that served as material.

With 0 bases clipped from V and 11 bases from J, the junction kept 8 bases outside the gene matches. The germline CDR1 and CDR2 sequences are ENHRY and SYGVKD. This CDR3 spans 14 amino acids. The chain links TRBV10-3 to TRBJ1-2; 8 bases match TRBD1. This TCR was sampled from a man between 60 and 75 years old with acute or convalescent COVID-19. Sequencing used peripheral blood. DNA of the CDR3: TGTGCCATCAGTGAGTCGACAGGGGCTAAGGGATACACCTTC. It translates to CAISESTGAKGYTF.